The 11 T cell receptor beta chains below were found in one sample sequenced in a study of breast tumors, draining lymph nodes, adjacent tissues. The lymph nodes were axillary draining lymph nodes from breast cancer patients. TCRdb re-analysed the multiplex PCR reads in MiXCR, keeping a single row per CDR3 protein. The data show 180,000 or so distinct CDR3 sequences, with 33% seen just once and 3% to 4% held by the top ten. Sample: axillary lymph node tissue. The receptor set was obtained from a female donor with breast cancer. Some clones in this sample may be carry-over from other donors' samples.

Remarks on this clonotype: A read error is likely, as this CDR3 ends without the conserved phenylalanine or tryptophan. As DNA, the CDR3 is TGTGCCGGCGGACGACAGGGGGACCATGGCTACACCCTC. Translated: CAGGRQGDHGYTL. The chain links TRBV27 to TRBJ1-2, with TRBD1 matching 9 bases. Losses at the gene ends were 11 bases for V and 6 bases for J; bases not matched to a gene: 10. In germline, CDR1 is MNHEY, CDR2 SMNVEV (reference sequence). The length of the CDR3 is 13 residues.

This clonotype has a count of ten or more. Written as DNA, the CDR3 is TGTGCCAGTAGTATAGTGGCGGGAGGGCCCGGTGAGCAGTTCTTC. Its protein product is CASSIVAGGPGEQFF. V gene TRBV19 combines with J gene TRBJ2-1; 9 bases are shared with TRBD2. CDR1 LNHDA and CDR2 SQIVND come from the germline V gene (reference sequence). The ends lost 1 base at V and 9 bases at J; junction bases unmatched: 7. This CDR3 contains 15 residues.

This clonotype was seen once. DNA of the CDR3: TGTGCCACCGCCCGGGACATGGACACTGAAGCTTTCTTT. Translating gives CATARDMDTEAFF. The rearrangement links TRBV6-1 to TRBJ1-1, with TRBD1 as a possible D gene (6 bases). The CDR3 has 13 residues. Trimming took off 10 bases at V and 3 bases at J, with 15 bases between the two ends. Germline V lookup: CDR1 MNHNS, CDR2 SASEGT.

This clonotype was seen repeatedly, ten times or more. The chain combines TRBV9 with TRBJ2-5, with 9 bases aligning to TRBD2. The J segment lost 3 bases and the V segment lost 4 bases, leaving 10 bases of the junction unmatched. The CDR3 consists of 16 residues. The germline V gene has CDR1 SGDLS and CDR2 YYNGEE. CDR3 residues: CASSPPAGGPEETQYF. In DNA form, the CDR3 reads TGTGCCAGCAGCCCCCCGGCGGGAGGGCCCGAAGAGACCCAGTACTTC.

This chain links TRBV4-1 with TRBJ2-6; no clear D gene. The V and J ends lost 1 base and 0 bases respectively, with 10 bases between them. The V gene's germline CDR1 is MGHRA and CDR2 YSYEKL. This CDR3 contains 17 residues. The CDR3 region is CASSQVLADSGANVLTF. CDR3 bases: TGCGCCAGCAGCCAAGTTTTAGCAGACTCTGGGGCCAACGTCCTGACTTTC.

In the case of this clonotype: The junction and the germline gene differ at one end; a read error may be behind it. The chain links TRBV12-3 or TRBV12-4 to TRBJ1-2; D unresolved. The CDR3 is 13 residues long. The CDR3 DNA is TGTACCAGCCCTGTCGGCGTCGCCGGGGGCTACACCTTC. Translating gives CTSPVGVAGGYTF.

This clonotype has a count of ten or more. The chain combines TRBV20-1 with TRBJ1-2, with D possibly TRBD1 on 6 matching bases. CDR1 and CDR2 (germline): DFQATT, SNEGSKA (reference sequence). The CDR3 runs 13 residues. Trimming took 1 base from V and 8 from J, leaving 14 bases between them. CDR3 bases: TGCAGTGCTAGAGCAGGGGAACAGGGCGGCTACACCTTC. The encoded protein is CSARAGEQGGYTF.

The J gene is TRBJ2-1, the V gene TRBV6-2 or TRBV6-3; TRBD2 is a possible D gene (6 bases). Germline V gene lookup returns CDR1 MNHEY and CDR2 SVGEGT. The CDR3 covers 16 residues. V lost 4 bases and J 0 bases, leaving 13 bases between the germline ends. CDR3 protein: CASSSGAPSSYNEQFF. The DNA of the CDR3 is TGTGCCAGCAGTTCGGGAGCTCCCAGCTCCTACAATGAGCAGTTCTTC.

This clonotype showed up many times. The CDR3 loop reads CASSHGQGGQYF. The CDR3 DNA reads TGTGCCAGCAGCCACGGACAGGGGGGGCAGTACTTC. The J gene is TRBJ2-7, the V gene TRBV7-8, with TRBD1 matching 10 bases. Germline trimming cut 5 bases from V and 9 bases from J; bases unmatched to any gene: 4. Germline assignment: CDR1 SGHVS and CDR2 FQNEAQ. CDR3 length: 12 amino acids.

The count of this clonotype is one. V gene TRBV24-1 combines with J gene TRBJ2-7; no reliable D call. The CDR3 covers 15 residues. V was pared by 2 bases and J by 0 bases, with 10 bases between. Germline V CDR1 and CDR2: KGHDR, SFDVKD. The CDR3 DNA is TGTGCCACCAGTGATTCTACAAGGAGCTCCTACGAGCAGTACTTC. The encoded protein is CATSDSTRSSYEQYF.

This clonotype was recorded many times. Just one base apart from a much larger clone, this may be a read error. Here the CDR3 omits its conserved ending phenylalanine or tryptophan, so a read error is the likely source. V usage is TRBV20-1 and J usage is TRBJ2-7; D ambiguous. The ends were cut back, 6 bases at V and 2 bases at J, with 5 bases in the middle. Germline CDR1 reads DFQATT; CDR2 reads SNEGSKA (reference sequence). This CDR3 region has 10 residues. In DNA form, the CDR3 reads TGCAGTGCCAAACCCTACGAGCAGTACTCC. Translated, it gives CSAKPYEQYS.